Below, one T cell receptor beta chain is given with its context. Its specificity is unknown. The data derive from a study of response to subunit inactivated influenza vaccine. Study-wide points: The authors proposed limited new T cell recruitment per seasonal influenza vaccination.

V lost 1 base and J 4 bases, leaving 14 bases between the germline ends. CDR1 is DFQATT, CDR2 SNEGSKA, per germline (reference sequence). This CDR3 is 15 amino acids long. TCRdb analysed the RT-PCR reads with MiXCR anew, one entry per CDR3 protein. In the table there are a few hundred thousand distinct CDR3 sequences, around a fifth of which are singletons. The chain links TRBV20-1 to TRBJ1-5; D uncertain. The sequence came from a man aged 50 to 69 who received an inactivated influenza vaccine. The sample was PBMCs from blood, taken less than 22 months after vaccination. The CDR3 spells CSARGMGLGNQPQHF. The CDR3 DNA reads as TGCAGTGCTAGAGGGATGGGGTTAGGGAATCAGCCCCAGCATTTT.